This record concerns one TCR beta chain sequence. Germline V gives CDR1 SNHLY, CDR2 FYNNEI. The ends were cut back, 6 bases at V and 3 bases at J, with 14 bases in the middle. This CDR3 contains 14 residues. This sample was included in a study of technical replicates of blood from several donors. Only in-frame clones appear in the TCRdb table, and some are missing; sequencing was by immunoSEQ multiplex PCR. The sample shows tens of thousands of clones, 95% to 97% of them seen only once. Material: T cells isolated from PBMCs. J is TRBJ1-2 and V is TRBV2; D gene ambiguous. This TCR came from a human donor in good health. The CDR3 is CASSAPGEDYGYTF. The DNA for the CDR3 is TGTGCCAGCAGCGCACCGGGAGAGGACTATGGCTACACCTTC.